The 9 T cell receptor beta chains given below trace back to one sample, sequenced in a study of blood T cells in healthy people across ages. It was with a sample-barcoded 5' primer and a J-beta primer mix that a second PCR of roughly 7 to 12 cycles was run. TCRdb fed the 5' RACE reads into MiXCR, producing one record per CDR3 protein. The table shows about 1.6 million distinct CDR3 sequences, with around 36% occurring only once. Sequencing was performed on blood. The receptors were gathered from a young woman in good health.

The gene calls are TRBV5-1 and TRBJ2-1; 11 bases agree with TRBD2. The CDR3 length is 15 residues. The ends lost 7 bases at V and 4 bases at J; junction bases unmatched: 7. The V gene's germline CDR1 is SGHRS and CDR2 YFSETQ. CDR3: CASGDSGGAYNEQFF. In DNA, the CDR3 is TGCGCCAGCGGGGATAGCGGGGGGGCTTACAATGAGCAGTTCTTC.

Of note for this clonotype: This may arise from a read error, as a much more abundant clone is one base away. The CDR3 sequence is CSVESRCNEQFF. The CDR3 region has the DNA TGCAGCGTTGAATCCAGGTGCAATGAGCAGTTCTTC. The V gene is TRBV29-1, the J gene TRBJ2-1; no reliable D call. Looked up from germline, CDR1 is SQVTM and CDR2 is ANQGSEA. V was trimmed by 2 bases and J by 6 bases, leaving 8 bases between them. The CDR3 contains 12 residues.

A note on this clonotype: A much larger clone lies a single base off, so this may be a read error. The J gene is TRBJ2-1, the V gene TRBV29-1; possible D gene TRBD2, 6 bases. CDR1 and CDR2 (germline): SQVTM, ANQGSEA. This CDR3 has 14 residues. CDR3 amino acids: CSVSPGLLSDERFF. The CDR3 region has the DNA TGCAGCGTCTCACCGGGACTCCTTTCGGATGAGCGGTTCTTC.

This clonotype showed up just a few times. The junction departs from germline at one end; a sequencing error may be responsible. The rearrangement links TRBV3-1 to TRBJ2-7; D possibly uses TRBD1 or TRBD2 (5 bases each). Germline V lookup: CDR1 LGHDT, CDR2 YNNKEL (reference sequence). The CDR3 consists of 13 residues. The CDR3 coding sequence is TGTACCAGCAGCTGGGACCGAACCTACGAGCAGTACTTC. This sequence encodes CTSSWDRTYEQYF.

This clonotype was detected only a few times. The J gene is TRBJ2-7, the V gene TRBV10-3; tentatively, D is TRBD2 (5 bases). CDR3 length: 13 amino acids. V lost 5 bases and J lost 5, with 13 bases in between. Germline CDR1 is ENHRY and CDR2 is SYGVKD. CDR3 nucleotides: TGTGCCATCAGTCCGGGGTTTTATGACGAGCAGTACTTC. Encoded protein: CAISPGFYDEQYF.

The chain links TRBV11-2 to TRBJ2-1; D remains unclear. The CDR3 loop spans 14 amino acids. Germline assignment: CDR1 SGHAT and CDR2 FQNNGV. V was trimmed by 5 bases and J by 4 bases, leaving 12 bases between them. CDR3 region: CASSTIDSYNEQFF. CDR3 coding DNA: TGTGCCAGCAGCACCATCGACTCTTACAATGAGCAGTTCTTC.

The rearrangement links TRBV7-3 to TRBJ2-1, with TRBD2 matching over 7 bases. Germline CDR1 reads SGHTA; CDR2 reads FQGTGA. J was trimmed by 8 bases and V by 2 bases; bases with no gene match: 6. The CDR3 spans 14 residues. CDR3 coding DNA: TGTGCCAGCAGCTTACGGCGGGGGAGGGATGAGCAGTTCTTC. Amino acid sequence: CASSLRRGRDEQFF.

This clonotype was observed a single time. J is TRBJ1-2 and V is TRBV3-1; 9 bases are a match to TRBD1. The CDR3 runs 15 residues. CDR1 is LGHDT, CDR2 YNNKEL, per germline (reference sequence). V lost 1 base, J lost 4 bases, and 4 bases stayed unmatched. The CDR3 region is CASSQAGQGTYGYTF. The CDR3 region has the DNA TGTGCCAGCAGCCAAGCGGGACAGGGTACCTATGGCTACACCTTC.

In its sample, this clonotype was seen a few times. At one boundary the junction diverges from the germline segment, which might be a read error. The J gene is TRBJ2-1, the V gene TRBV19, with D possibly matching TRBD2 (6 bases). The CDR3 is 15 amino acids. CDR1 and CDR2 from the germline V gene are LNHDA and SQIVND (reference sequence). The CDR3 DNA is TGTGCCAGTAGCTGGGGACTCCACCTAAACAATGAGCGGTTCTTC. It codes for CASSWGLHLNNERFF. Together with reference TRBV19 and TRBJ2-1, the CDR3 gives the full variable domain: DGGITQSPKYLFRKEGQNVTLSCEQNLNHDAMYWYRQDPGQGLRLIYYSQIVNDFQKGDIAEGYSVSREKKESFPLTVTSAQKNPTAFYLCASSWGLHLNNERFFGPGTRLTVL.